A selection of T cell receptor beta chains follows, all from one sample in a study of blood T cell repertoires in COVID-19. Libraries were prepared by immunoSEQ multiplex PCR; TCRdb keeps only in-frame clonotypes and omits some of them. Of 36,000 or so clones listed, 90% were seen once; the top ten hold around 4.9%. Material: peripheral blood. These receptors came from a human donor in a cohort sampled during active COVID-19. Each CDR3 is given with its conserved first and last residue. D genes are given only for firm matches. Only some rows state a clone size, as once, few, many or a class for expanded clones.

v_gene	abundance	d_gene	j_gene	CDR3nt	CDR3aa
TRBV5-1	NA	NA	TRBJ1-1	TGCGCCAGCAGCTCCGGGAACACTGAAGCTTTCTTT	CASSSGNTEAFF
TRBV28	NA	NA	TRBJ1-2	TGTGCCAGCAGTTTCCAGGGCCCCTATGGCTACACCTTC	CASSFQGPYGYTF
TRBV9	NA	NA	TRBJ1-4	TGTGCCAGCAGCGTAGCCCCCGGGGATTATAATGAAAAACTGTTTTTT	CASSVAPGDYNEKLFF
TRBV5-4	NA	NA	TRBJ2-1	TGTGCCAGCAGCTCCCCGGACAAGAGCTCCTACAATGAGCAGTTCTTC	CASSSPDKSSYNEQFF
TRBV6-5	NA	TRBD1	TRBJ1-5	TGTGCCAGCAGAACGGACAGGGGCGACGATCAGCCCCAGCATTTT	CASRTDRGDDQPQHF
TRBV28	NA	TRBD1	TRBJ1-2	TGTGCCAGCAGTATTGACAGGGTTCATGGCTACACCTTC	CASSIDRVHGYTF
TRBV28	NA	TRBD2	TRBJ2-2	TGTGCCAGCAGTGTTCTGACTAGCGGGAGACGGGGGAACACCGGGGAGCTGTTTTTT	CASSVLTSGRRGNTGELFF
TRBV12-3/TRBV12-4	NA	NA	TRBJ1-5	TGTGCCAGCAGTTTATCGGGGTCGCCCCAGCATTTT	CASSLSGSPQHF
TRBV7-9	NA	NA	TRBJ2-7	TGTGCCAGCAGCATCCCCGGGACTCTCCCCGGGCAGTACTTC	CASSIPGTLPGQYF
TRBV7-2	NA	NA	TRBJ1-1	TGTGCCAGCAGCTTAGAACTGTACACTGAAGCTTTCTTT	CASSLELYTEAFF
TRBV12-3/TRBV12-4	NA	NA	TRBJ2-5	TGTGCCAGCAGATACAGGTCTTGGGAGACCCAGTACTTC	CASRYRSWETQYF
TRBV18	NA	TRBD1	TRBJ2-1	TGTGCCAGCTCGCCCCTGACAGGGGGCGCAGGCAATGAGCAGTTCTTC	CASSPLTGGAGNEQFF
TRBV10-1	NA	TRBD2	TRBJ2-3	TGCGCCAGCAGTGAGTCGCGGACTAGCGGTTACACAGATACGCAGTATTTT	CASSESRTSGYTDTQYF
TRBV7-2	NA	NA	TRBJ1-1	TGTGCCAGCAGCTTAGGGGCTGTTAGGGGTAACACTGAAGCTTTCTTT	CASSLGAVRGNTEAFF
TRBV15	few	TRBD2	TRBJ2-3	TGTGCCACCAGCAGAGATGGGAGTGGGAGGGCCACAGATACGCAGTATTTT	CATSRDGSGRATDTQYF
TRBV11-2	NA	TRBD1	TRBJ2-1	TGTGCCAGCAGCCGTAATTCGGCCGGACAGGGTCGGTACAATGAGCAGTTCTTC	CASSRNSAGQGRYNEQFF
TRBV25-1	NA	TRBD2	TRBJ2-3	TGTGCCAGCAGCGCGACTAGCGGGAGCGGGATTTTTGATACGCAGTATTTT	CASSATSGSGIFDTQYF
TRBV28	NA	NA	TRBJ1-4	TGTGCCACGGGGGTAGGGTTTTTT	CATGVGFF
TRBV27	once	TRBD2	TRBJ2-7	TGTGCCAGCAGAACGGGACTAGCGGTGGAGCAGTACTTC	CASRTGLAVEQYF
TRBV7-6	NA	TRBD2	TRBJ2-1	TGTGCCAGCAGCCTAGCCGGGACTAGCGGGAGGGGTGAGCAGTTCTTC	CASSLAGTSGRGEQFF
TRBV3-1/TRBV3-2	once	NA	TRBJ2-3	TGTGCCAGCAGCCAAGTGGCGGGACGGGCAGATACGCAGTATTTT	CASSQVAGRADTQYF
TRBV6-5	NA	TRBD1	TRBJ1-1	TGTGCCAGCAGTTACACTTCAGGGGGGAACACTGAAGCTTTCTTT	CASSYTSGGNTEAFF
TRBV27	once	NA	TRBJ2-1	TGTGCCAGCAGTCGAGGATACAATGAGCAGTTCTTC	CASSRGYNEQFF
TRBV5-1	NA	TRBD1	TRBJ1-1	TGCGCCAGCAGCTCCCAGGGGGCAAGCACTGAAGCTTTCTTT	CASSSQGASTEAFF
TRBV4-1	NA	NA	TRBJ2-1	TGCGCCAGCAGCCACGGGGTTCTAAGCTCCAATGAGCAGTTCTTC	CASSHGVLSSNEQFF
TRBV2	NA	TRBD1	TRBJ2-1	TGTGCCAGCAGTCGGTGGGACAGGGACTACAATGAGCAGTTCTTC	CASSRWDRDYNEQFF
TRBV24-1	NA	NA	TRBJ2-1	TGTGCCACCTCGGGCTACAATGAGCAGTTCTTC	CATSGYNEQFF
TRBV24-1	NA	TRBD2	TRBJ2-1	TGTGCCACCAGTGACCGAGTAGCGGGAGTGGACAATGAGCAGTTCTTC	CATSDRVAGVDNEQFF
TRBV30	NA	NA	TRBJ1-1	TGTGCCTGGAGTGCCGACAGCCCTGAAGCTTTCTTT	CAWSADSPEAFF
TRBV28	once	NA	TRBJ1-1	TGTGCCAGCAGTTTTTCGCCCAACGTACAGGGGAACACTGAAGCTTTCTTT	CASSFSPNVQGNTEAFF
TRBV19	NA	NA	TRBJ1-6	TGTGCCAGTAGTATGGGGCAGGCGGCACCCCTCCACTTT	CASSMGQAAPLHF
TRBV6-2/TRBV6-3	NA	NA	TRBJ2-2	TGTGCCAGCAGTCTACTACCGAACACCGGGGAGCTGTTTTTT	CASSLLPNTGELFF
TRBV9	NA	NA	TRBJ1-1	TGTGCCAGCAGCGTAGAGCGGAACACTGAAGCTTTCTTT	CASSVERNTEAFF
TRBV19	NA	NA	TRBJ1-6	TGTGCCAGTAGTATCAGGGACTATAATTCACCCCTCCACTTT	CASSIRDYNSPLHF
TRBV6-2/TRBV6-3	NA	TRBD1	TRBJ1-2	TGTGCCAGCAGTCCCCAGGGACAGTCTACTCGTGGCTACACCTTC	CASSPQGQSTRGYTF
TRBV30	NA	NA	TRBJ2-1	TGTGCCTGGAGGGGGGACTTTTTGGGCTCCTACAATGAGCAGTTCTTC	CAWRGDFLGSYNEQFF
TRBV7-8	NA	NA	TRBJ2-3	TGTGCCAGCAGCCCCCCTGTCTCCGATACGCAGTATTTT	CASSPPVSDTQYF
TRBV29-1	NA	TRBD1	TRBJ1-1	TGCAGCGTGGGACAGGGGGCGCGGCGGGGCACTGAAGCTTTCTTT	CSVGQGARRGTEAFF
TRBV3-1/TRBV3-2	once	NA	TRBJ2-2	TGTGCCAGCAGCCAGCGGGCCGGGGAGCTGTTTTTT	CASSQRAGELFF
TRBV7-9	NA	TRBD1	TRBJ2-6	TGTGCCAGCAGCCCCCTCCCGGGACAGGGGGTTACTGGGGCCAACGTCCTGACTTTC	CASSPLPGQGVTGANVLTF
TRBV7-2	few	NA	TRBJ2-7	TGTGCCAGCGGCCAGGGCGGCGAGCAGTACTTC	CASGQGGEQYF
TRBV19	once	NA	TRBJ2-3	TGTGCCACCAGGGATGGTGGGGTAGGCCCAGATACGCAGTATTTT	CATRDGGVGPDTQYF
TRBV28	NA	TRBD1	TRBJ2-5	TGTGCCAGCAGCGAAGGAGGCAGGGGGCTTCGTGAGACCCAGTACTTC	CASSEGGRGLRETQYF
TRBV11-2	once	TRBD2	TRBJ2-1	TGTGCCAGCAGCGTCGGGACTAGCAGGGTCCATGAGCAGTTCTTC	CASSVGTSRVHEQFF
TRBV14	few	TRBD1	TRBJ2-2	TGTGCCAGCAGCCTACTTCACAGGGGGACCGGGGAGCTGTTTTTT	CASSLLHRGTGELFF
TRBV12-5	NA	TRBD2	TRBJ2-3	TGTGCTAGTGGTTTGTGGGCACGAGCTAGCGGGAGGCCCCGGGCCACAGATACGCAGTATTTT	CASGLWARASGRPRATDTQYF
TRBV3-1/TRBV3-2	NA	TRBD1	TRBJ2-7	TGTGCCAGCAGCCAATCAGACAGGGGGCGTTCCTACGAGCAGTACTTC	CASSQSDRGRSYEQYF
TRBV11-2	NA	NA	TRBJ2-1	TGTGCCAGCAGCTTAGCGGGTCTGTACGATTACAATGAGCAGTTCTTC	CASSLAGLYDYNEQFF
TRBV6-5	NA	TRBD1	TRBJ1-2	TGTGCCAGCAGTTACCGGGACAGGGGTTATGGCTACACCTTC	CASSYRDRGYGYTF
TRBV6-5	NA	TRBD1	TRBJ2-7	TGTGCCAGCAGTAAACTGGGACAGGGGGTGCAGTACTTC	CASSKLGQGVQYF
TRBV3-1/TRBV3-2	NA	NA	TRBJ2-6	TGTGCCAGCAGCCAAGATTGGGGGGACCGACCCTCTGGGGCCAACGTCCTGACTTTC	CASSQDWGDRPSGANVLTF